This is a list of T cell receptor beta chains from one sample in a study of cytomegalovirus exposure and HLA in healthy donors. Clones were sequenced by immunoSEQ multiplex PCR, and TCRdb holds only the in-frame ones, with some missing. The table has over 150,000 clones, over 65% seen once. The sequenced sample was PBMCs. Receptors were obtained from a woman in her 30s in good health and CMV-seronegative. Both conserved end residues are part of each CDR3. Fields, in order: J gene, CDR3 length, V gene, D gene, clone size, CDR3 DNA, CDR3 protein. A D gene is named only where the DNA matches it firmly. Some rows mark clone size as missing; the rest say once, few, many or name a class of expanded clone.

TRBJ2-1 | 17 | TRBV2 | TRBD1 | few | TGTGCCAGCACCGGCTCTGACAGGGGCGTCTCCTACAATGAGCAGTTCTTC | CASTGSDRGVSYNEQFF
TRBJ2-3 | 17 | TRBV7-2 | TRBD2 | few | TGTGCCAGCAGTCCGTGGGCTAGCGGGAGTAATGTAGATACGCAGTATTTT | CASSPWASGSNVDTQYF
TRBJ1-1 | 16 | TRBV27 | . | . | TGTGCCAGCAGTTCCAGGGGTCGAAACGGGAACACTGAAGCTTTCTTT | CASSSRGRNGNTEAFF
TRBJ2-1 | 15 | TRBV9 | TRBD2 | once | TGTGCCAGCACCCCGTGGGGGGGGAAGTCGAATGAGCAGTTCTTC | CASTPWGGKSNEQFF
TRBJ2-1 | 12 | TRBV10-1 | . | few | TGCGCCAGCAGTGAAGGGGGGGGCGAGCAGTTCTTC | CASSEGGGEQFF
TRBJ2-1 | 16 | TRBV7-6 | . | . | TGTGCCAGCAGCTCGACGGAACCTACAGGGAGCAATGAGCAGTTCTTC | CASSSTEPTGSNEQFF
TRBJ2-3 | 13 | TRBV6-5 | . | . | TGTGCCAGCAGTCCCGACAGGACAGATACGCAGTATTTT | CASSPDRTDTQYF
TRBJ2-5 | 13 | TRBV6-6 | TRBD2 | . | TGTGCCAGCAGTAGACTAGCCCAAGAGACCCAGTACTTC | CASSRLAQETQYF
TRBJ1-2 | 11 | TRBV20-1 | . | . | TGCAGTGCTAACAACAGGGAAGGCTACACCTTC | CSANNREGYTF
TRBJ2-3 | 16 | TRBV18 | TRBD2 | . | TGTGCCAGCTCAAAGGGACTAGCGGGAGCGGTGAATACGCAGTATTTT | CASSKGLAGAVNTQYF
TRBJ2-2 | 13 | TRBV11-2 | . | . | TGTGCCAGCAGCTTTATGACAGCCGGGGAGCTGTTTTTT | CASSFMTAGELFF
TRBJ2-2 | 15 | TRBV6-5 | . | . | TGTGCCAGCAGTTATTGGCAGGCGAACACCGGGGAGCTGTTTTTT | CASSYWQANTGELFF
TRBJ2-3 | 14 | TRBV6-5 | TRBD1 | . | TGTGCCAGCACCTACAGGGGCAGCACAGATACGCAGTATTTT | CASTYRGSTDTQYF
TRBJ1-1 | 13 | TRBV7-9 | TRBD1 | few | TGTGCCAGCAGCTTGACAGGGGCCATTGAAGCTTTCTTT | CASSLTGAIEAFF
TRBJ1-2 | 15 | TRBV7-9 | TRBD1 | few | TGTGCCAGCAGCTCCAGGGGGATCCATTCTTATGGCTACACCTTC | CASSSRGIHSYGYTF
TRBJ2-2 | 12 | TRBV30 | . | . | TGTGCCTGGAGTGTCTTTCGAGGGTCGCTGTTTTTT | CAWSVFRGSLFF
TRBJ1-1 | 14 | TRBV9 | . | . | TGTGCCAGCAGCCCTAGGTCCCCCAACACTGAAGCTTTCTTT | CASSPRSPNTEAFF
TRBJ1-4 | 11 | TRBV7-9 | . | . | TGTGCCAGCAGCAGCCTAGCGAAACTGTTTTTT | CASSSLAKLFF
TRBJ1-1 | 15 | TRBV11-2 | . | . | TGTGCCAGCAGCTTAGAAAGGGGAGGGTACACTGAAGCTTTCTTT | CASSLERGGYTEAFF
TRBJ1-5 | 15 | TRBV7-2 | . | . | TGTGCCAGCAGCTTAGCGTCCGGGGAAGGACAGCCCCAGCATTTT | CASSLASGEGQPQHF
TRBJ2-7 | 14 | TRBV7-6 | TRBD1 | . | TGTGCCAGCAGCTCCTGGACAGGGGTCTACGAGCAGTACTTC | CASSSWTGVYEQYF
TRBJ1-2 | 16 | TRBV5-1 | . | . | TGCGCCAGCAGCTATCATGCGGGGACGGAAAGGCATGGCTACACCTTC | CASSYHAGTERHGYTF
TRBJ2-3 | 14 | TRBV4-2 | TRBD2 | few | TGTGCCAGCAGCCCGCGGGGGACCCGAGATACGCAGTATTTT | CASSPRGTRDTQYF
TRBJ1-1 | 16 | TRBV30 | . | . | TGTGCCTGGAGTGTCCGACACGTATGGGCGAACACTGAAGCTTTCTTT | CAWSVRHVWANTEAFF
TRBJ1-1 | 15 | TRBV9 | TRBD1 | few | TGTGCCAGCAGCGCCTCAGGGGGCGCGAGCACTGAAGCTTTCTTT | CASSASGGASTEAFF
TRBJ2-1 | 17 | TRBV10-2 | TRBD2 | . | TGCGCCAGCAGGAGGGGACTAGCGGCGAGCTCCTACAATGAGCAGTTCTTC | CASRRGLAASSYNEQFF
TRBJ1-1 | 15 | TRBV11-3 | TRBD1 | few | TGTGCCAGCAGCATGGGACAGGGGAGGAACACTGAAGCTTTCTTT | CASSMGQGRNTEAFF
TRBJ1-2 | 13 | TRBV9 | . | few | TGTGCCAGCAGCGTAGCAGGGGCTGATGGCTACCCCTTC | CASSVAGADGYPF
TRBJ2-7 | 12 | TRBV6-5 | . | few | TGTGCCAGCAGTCCCGCGGGGCGGGAGCAGTACTTC | CASSPAGREQYF
TRBJ2-3 | 17 | TRBV27 | . | . | TGTGCCAGCAGTTTGCGGCGGGGGCATCCTAGCACAGATACGCAGTATTTT | CASSLRRGHPSTDTQYF
TRBJ2-1 | 14 | TRBV11-2 | . | . | TGTGCCAGCAGCTTAAACAGATACTACAATGAGCAGTTCTTC | CASSLNRYYNEQFF
TRBJ1-5 | 15 | TRBV30 | . | . | TGTGCCTGGAGTGGAGGGGGTGGAGGCAATCAGCCCCAGCATTTT | CAWSGGGGGNQPQHF
TRBJ2-3 | 15 | TRBV18 | . | . | TGTGCCAGCTCACCGTCAGCGGAGAGCACAGATACGCAGTATTTT | CASSPSAESTDTQYF
TRBJ1-2 | 14 | TRBV6-1 | . | . | TGTGCCAGTCGGAATCACTACGGGTACTATGGCTACACCTTC | CASRNHYGYYGYTF
TRBJ2-5 | 15 | TRBV6-5 | TRBD2 | once | TGTGCCAGCAGTTACGCGGGGGGTCTTCAAGAGACCCAGTACTTC | CASSYAGGLQETQYF
TRBJ2-1 | 14 | TRBV14 | TRBD2 | . | TGTGCCAGCAGCCGCTGGGGAGGGGACAATGAGCAGTTCTTC | CASSRWGGDNEQFF
TRBJ2-3 | 14 | TRBV29-1 | TRBD2 | . | TGCAGCGTGATCCTGACTAGCGGCACAGATACGCAGTATTTT | CSVILTSGTDTQYF
TRBJ1-2 | 15 | TRBV4-1 | TRBD1 | . | TGCGCCAGCAGCCAAGATCGGATCGACAGGGCTGGCTACACCTTC | CASSQDRIDRAGYTF
TRBJ1-2 | 15 | TRBV6-1 | TRBD1 | . | TGTGCCAGCAGATCTAACAGGGGACTGAACTATGGCTACCCCTTC | CASRSNRGLNYGYPF
TRBJ1-3 | 14 | TRBV6-1 | . | . | TGTGCCAGCCATACTGCTACTCTTGGAAACACCATATATTTT | CASHTATLGNTIYF
TRBJ1-2 | 14 | TRBV18 | . | . | TGTGCCAGCTCACCACCCGGGGGTGGCTATGGCTACACCTTC | CASSPPGGGYGYTF
TRBJ2-7 | 17 | TRBV28 | TRBD2 | . | TGTGCCAGCAGTTTAATTATGGCTAGCGGGAGCTCCTACGAGCAGTACTTC | CASSLIMASGSSYEQYF
TRBJ2-7 | 14 | TRBV2 | TRBD2 | . | TGTGCCAGCAGGCGGGGCGGGGGAGCCTACGAGCAGTACTTC | CASRRGGGAYEQYF
TRBJ2-3 | 15 | TRBV5-6 | . | . | TGTGCCAGCAGCTTGCGCGACTATTCCACAGATACGCAGTATTTT | CASSLRDYSTDTQYF
TRBJ1-5 | 12 | TRBV28 | . | . | TGTGCCAGCAGTTTTCCTAATCAGCCCCAGCATTTT | CASSFPNQPQHF
TRBJ1-5 | 14 | TRBV28 | . | once | TGTGCCAGCAGCTGGGTGGGGGCCAATCAGCCCCAGCATTTT | CASSWVGANQPQHF
TRBJ2-1 | 14 | TRBV5-1 | . | . | TGCGCCAGCAGTCTTTTTGGGGGCCACAATGAGCAGTTCTTC | CASSLFGGHNEQFF
TRBJ2-3 | 15 | TRBV5-1 | . | . | TGCGCCAGCAGAATAGTTGGAGGGGGCGGGGATACGCAGTATTTT | CASRIVGGGGDTQYF
TRBJ1-2 | 16 | TRBV14 | . | . | TGTGCCAGCAGCCAATATATGCAGGGGCCTAACTATGGCTACACCTTC | CASSQYMQGPNYGYTF
TRBJ2-7 | 14 | TRBV6-5 | . | . | TGTGCCAGCAGCCACGGGGCAGGGGCCTACGAGCAGTACTTC | CASSHGAGAYEQYF
TRBJ1-2 | 14 | TRBV4-1 | . | . | TGCGCCAGCAGCCAAGGGGAGGCAGACTATGGCTACACCTTC | CASSQGEADYGYTF
TRBJ1-1 | 14 | TRBV6-5 | . | . | TGTGCCAGCCTCCCCACAGGGACGGGCACTGAAGCTTTCTTT | CASLPTGTGTEAFF
TRBJ2-7 | 15 | TRBV5-4 | TRBD2 | few | TGTGCCAGCAGCTTGCCGGGGGGGCCCTCCTACGAGCAGTACTTC | CASSLPGGPSYEQYF
TRBJ2-3 | 15 | TRBV5-5 | TRBD1 | . | TGTGCCAGCAGAGGGACAGGGTTTGGCACAGATACGCAGTATTTT | CASRGTGFGTDTQYF
TRBJ1-2 | 11 | TRBV6-5 | . | . | TGTGCCAGCAGGGGACTCTATGGCTACACCTTC | CASRGLYGYTF
TRBJ2-1 | 16 | TRBV6-5 | . | . | TGTGCCAGCAGTTACTCACAGGGAATGGTATGGAGTGAGCAGTTCTTC | CASSYSQGMVWSEQFF